These T cell receptor beta chains were read from a single sample in a study of CD4 T cells in relation to SARS-CoV-2 and coronaviruses. These receptors' targets are unknown. Profiling relied on immunoSEQ multiplex PCR, and the TCRdb table lists in-frame clones only, not all of them. The sample records 26,000 or so clones, roughly 73% being singletons. Sequencing input: CD4+ T cells from PBMCs, cultured in vitro. The receptors originated from a human donor in good health. Each CDR3 is given with its conserved first and last residue. A D gene is named only where the DNA matches it firmly. A row's size may be missing; if present it is once, few, many or a size class.

V gene	clone size	D gene	J gene	CDR3 protein	CDR3 DNA
TRBV6-2/TRBV6-3	NA	TRBD2	TRBJ2-7	CASSDSGGYEQYF	TGTGCCAGCAGCGATAGCGGGGGCTACGAGCAGTACTTC
TRBV19	NA	TRBD1	TRBJ2-7	CASNGAAPGGIYEQYF	TGTGCCAGTAATGGGGCCGCCCCAGGGGGCATCTACGAGCAGTACTTC
TRBV10-1	few	NA	TRBJ2-1	CASLAPNNEQFF	TGCGCCAGCCTCGCCCCGAACAATGAGCAGTTCTTC
TRBV18	NA	NA	TRBJ2-7	CASSPFGGTIGDEQYF	TGTGCCAGCTCACCATTCGGCGGGACCATCGGGGACGAGCAGTACTTC
TRBV7-8	NA	TRBD2	TRBJ2-3	CASSIPRLAYEKDTQYF	TGTGCCAGCAGCATCCCCAGACTAGCTTACGAGAAGGATACGCAGTATTTT
TRBV10-2	few	NA	TRBJ2-2	CASSYPGELFF	TGCGCCAGCAGTTACCCTGGGGAGCTGTTTTTT
TRBV18	NA	TRBD1	TRBJ2-7	CASSPQGALEEQYF	TGTGCCAGCTCACCACAGGGGGCTCTTGAAGAGCAGTACTTC
TRBV5-4	NA	NA	TRBJ1-2	CASSSFGGSLYGYTF	TGTGCCAGCAGCTCCTTCGGGGGGTCCCTATATGGCTACACCTTC
TRBV18	once	NA	TRBJ2-7	CASSPRDGEGEQYF	TGTGCCAGCTCTCCCCGGGACGGAGAAGGTGAGCAGTACTTC
TRBV7-6	NA	NA	TRBJ2-1	CASSNPRVAAYNEQFF	TGTGCCAGCAGCAACCCAAGAGTAGCGGCCTACAATGAGCAGTTCTTC
TRBV7-8	few	NA	TRBJ2-5	CASSSDGDQETQYF	TGTGCCAGCAGCTCGGACGGGGACCAAGAGACCCAGTACTTC
TRBV19	few	TRBD2	TRBJ2-3	CASSTPGLAEDTQYF	TGTGCCAGTAGTACGCCGGGACTAGCAGAAGATACGCAGTATTTT
TRBV5-4	NA	NA	TRBJ1-6	CASSLEGILANSPLHF	TGTGCCAGCAGCTTGGAGGGGATCCTAGCGAATTCACCCCTCCACTTT
TRBV5-1	NA	TRBD2	TRBJ2-5	CASSWLAGQETQYF	TGCGCCAGCAGCTGGTTAGCGGGGCAAGAGACCCAGTACTTC
TRBV6-2/TRBV6-3	NA	NA	TRBJ2-7	CASSYPVRQYEQYF	TGTGCCAGCAGTTACCCAGTCCGCCAGTACGAGCAGTACTTC
TRBV19	NA	NA	TRBJ1-3	CASSPGVSGNTIYF	TGTGCCAGTAGTCCTGGGGTCTCTGGAAACACCATATATTTT
TRBV19	NA	NA	TRBJ2-5	CASSMSRNQETQYF	TGTGCCAGTAGTATGTCACGTAACCAAGAGACCCAGTACTTC
TRBV6-2/TRBV6-3	NA	NA	TRBJ1-2	CASSYDGTLLGYTF	TGTGCCAGCAGTTACGATGGTACCCTCCTAGGCTACACCTTC
TRBV12-3/TRBV12-4	few	NA	TRBJ1-2	CASSSRDVYGYTF	TGTGCCAGCAGTAGCAGGGATGTCTATGGCTACACCTTC
TRBV6-2/TRBV6-3	NA	TRBD2	TRBJ2-1	CASSYSSLAGGNEQFF	TGTGCCAGCAGTTACTCGTCACTAGCGGGAGGCAATGAGCAGTTCTTC
TRBV10-3	few	NA	TRBJ2-7	CAIAANTYEQYF	TGTGCCATAGCAGCGAATACCTACGAGCAGTACTTC
TRBV11-2	NA	TRBD2	TRBJ2-1	CASSLSGAGGYNEQFF	TGTGCCAGCAGCTTAAGTGGGGCGGGGGGCTACAATGAGCAGTTCTTC
TRBV6-2/TRBV6-3	NA	NA	TRBJ1-3	CASSYSGSGNTIYF	TGTGCCAGCAGTTACAGCGGCTCTGGAAACACCATATATTTT
TRBV4-3	NA	NA	TRBJ1-2	CASSQDLGGLGYGYTF	TGCGCCAGCAGCCAAGATCTAGGGGGACTAGGCTATGGCTACACCTTC
TRBV18	NA	NA	TRBJ1-1	CASSPGNLNTEAFF	TGTGCCAGCTCACCGGGGAACCTGAACACTGAAGCTTTCTTT
TRBV9	NA	TRBD2	TRBJ2-1	CASSGGGSTSGSYEQFF	TGTGCCAGCAGCGGGGGGGGTTCGACTAGCGGGAGCTATGAGCAGTTCTTC
TRBV5-1	few	NA	TRBJ1-2	CASSYSGDYGYTF	TGCGCCAGCAGTTATTCAGGCGATTATGGCTACACCTTC
TRBV14	NA	NA	TRBJ1-4	CASSRFQGGGEKLFF	TGTGCCAGCAGCCGATTTCAGGGAGGAGGTGAAAAACTGTTTTTT
TRBV19	NA	NA	TRBJ1-1	CATTYSGDDTEAFF	TGTGCCACTACATACAGTGGGGATGACACTGAAGCTTTCTTT
TRBV19	NA	NA	TRBJ1-1	CASSMGHTEAFF	TGTGCCAGTAGTATGGGCCACACTGAAGCTTTCTTT
TRBV3-1/TRBV3-2	NA	NA	TRBJ2-1	CASSLPSREQFF	TGTGCCAGCAGCCTCCCCTCCAGGGAGCAGTTCTTC
TRBV9	NA	TRBD1	TRBJ1-4	CASSPSDRGNNEKLFF	TGTGCCAGCAGCCCCTCAGACAGGGGGAACAATGAAAAACTGTTTTTT
TRBV3-1/TRBV3-2	few	TRBD1	TRBJ2-7	CASSQDPFGQGAYEQYF	TGTGCCAGCAGCCAGGATCCCTTTGGACAGGGGGCTTACGAGCAGTACTTC
TRBV25-1	NA	NA	TRBJ1-3	CASCPGPEGNTIYF	TGTGCCAGCTGTCCGGGACCAGAGGGAAACACCATATATTTT
TRBV4-3	NA	NA	TRBJ1-6	CASSPRAGGGNSPLHF	TGCGCCAGCAGCCCCCGGGCCGGGGGCGGAAATTCACCCCTCCACTTT
TRBV6-6	NA	NA	TRBJ2-7	CASSTGPSREQYF	TGTGCCAGCAGTACCGGGCCATCGAGAGAGCAGTACTTC
TRBV19	NA	NA	TRBJ2-5	CASRSGQETQYF	TGTGCCAGTAGGAGCGGCCAAGAGACCCAGTACTTC
TRBV6-2/TRBV6-3	NA	NA	TRBJ2-1	CASSYSVSHKQFF	TGTGCCAGCAGTTACTCGGTGTCCCACAAGCAGTTCTTC
TRBV10-3	NA	NA	TRBJ2-1	CAISESLDLYNEQFF	TGTGCCATCAGTGAGTCACTGGACCTCTACAATGAGCAGTTCTTC
TRBV7-9	few	NA	TRBJ1-2	CASTIITVNYGYTF	TGTGCCAGCACCATAATAACAGTCAACTATGGCTACACCTTC
TRBV4-3	NA	NA	TRBJ2-7	CASSQVEGSGEQYF	TGCGCCAGCAGCCAAGTGGAGGGCTCAGGCGAGCAGTACTTC
TRBV4-3	NA	NA	TRBJ1-4	CASRRDSNNEKLFF	TGCGCCAGCAGGCGGGACTCAAATAATGAAAAACTGTTTTTT
TRBV11-2	NA	NA	TRBJ1-6	CASSLNTANSPLHF	TGTGCCAGCAGCTTAAATACAGCTAATTCACCCCTCCACTTT
TRBV5-1	few	NA	TRBJ2-2	CASSFGYTGELFF	TGCGCCAGCAGCTTCGGATACACCGGGGAGCTGTTTTTT
TRBV6-5	NA	NA	TRBJ1-3	CASSRDNSGNTIYF	TGTGCCAGCAGTCGGGACAACTCTGGAAACACCATATATTTT
TRBV6-1	NA	NA	TRBJ1-2	CASSEWTVDGYTF	TGTGCCAGCAGTGAATGGACAGTGGATGGCTACACCTTC